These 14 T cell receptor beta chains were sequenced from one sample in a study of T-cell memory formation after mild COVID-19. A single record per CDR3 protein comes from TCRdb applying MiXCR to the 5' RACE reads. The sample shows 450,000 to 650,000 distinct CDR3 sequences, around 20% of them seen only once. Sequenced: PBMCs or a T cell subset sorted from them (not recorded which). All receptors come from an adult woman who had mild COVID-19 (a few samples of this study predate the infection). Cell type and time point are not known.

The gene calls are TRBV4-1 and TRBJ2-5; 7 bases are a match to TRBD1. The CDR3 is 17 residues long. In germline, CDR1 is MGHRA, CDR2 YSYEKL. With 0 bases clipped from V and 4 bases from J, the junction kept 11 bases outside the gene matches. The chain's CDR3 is CASSQDWDSLAGETQYF. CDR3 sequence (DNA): TGCGCCAGCAGCCAAGATTGGGACAGCCTGGCGGGAGAGACCCAGTACTTC.

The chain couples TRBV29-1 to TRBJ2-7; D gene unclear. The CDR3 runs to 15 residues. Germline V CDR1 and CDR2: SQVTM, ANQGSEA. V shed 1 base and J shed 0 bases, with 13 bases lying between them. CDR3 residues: CSVEVQDGSSYEQYF. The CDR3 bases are TGCAGCGTTGAAGTGCAGGACGGAAGCTCCTACGAGCAGTACTTC.

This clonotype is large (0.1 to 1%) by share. The CDR3 protein is CASSLTGSHTDTQYF. CDR3 nucleotides: TGTGCCAGCAGCTTAACGGGTAGCCACACAGATACGCAGTATTTT. V usage is TRBV7-3 and J usage is TRBJ2-3; D is undetermined. The CDR3 spans 15 residues. The V gene lost 0 bases and the J gene lost 2 bases, with 9 bases spanning the gap. The germline V gene has CDR1 SGHTA and CDR2 FQGTGA.

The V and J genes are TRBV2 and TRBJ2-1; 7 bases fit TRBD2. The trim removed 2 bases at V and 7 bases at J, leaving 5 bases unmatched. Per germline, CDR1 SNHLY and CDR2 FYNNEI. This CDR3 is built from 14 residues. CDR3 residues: CASSEWGGGNEQFF. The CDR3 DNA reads TGTGCCAGCAGTGAATGGGGGGGTGGTAATGAGCAGTTCTTC.

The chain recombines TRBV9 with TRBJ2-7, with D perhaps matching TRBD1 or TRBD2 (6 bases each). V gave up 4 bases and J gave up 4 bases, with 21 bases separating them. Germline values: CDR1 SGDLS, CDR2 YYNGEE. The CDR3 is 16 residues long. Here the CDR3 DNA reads TGTGCCAGCAGCCCGCCGGGGGCAGCGGGTCCGTACGAGCAGTACTTC. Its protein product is CASSPPGAAGPYEQYF.

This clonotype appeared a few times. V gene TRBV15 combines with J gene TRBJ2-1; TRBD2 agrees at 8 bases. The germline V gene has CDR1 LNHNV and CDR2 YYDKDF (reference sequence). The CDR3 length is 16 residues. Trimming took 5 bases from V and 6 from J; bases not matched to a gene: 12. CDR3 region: CATSVLTSGLFNEQFF. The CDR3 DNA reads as TGTGCCACCAGCGTATTAACTAGCGGCCTTTTCAATGAGCAGTTCTTC. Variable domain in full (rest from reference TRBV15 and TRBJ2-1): DAMVIQNPRYQVTQFGKPVTLSCSQTLNHNVMYWYQQKSSQAPKLLFHYYDKDFNNEADTPDNFQSRRPNTSFCFLDIRSPGLGDTAMYLCATSVLTSGLFNEQFFGPGTRLTVL.

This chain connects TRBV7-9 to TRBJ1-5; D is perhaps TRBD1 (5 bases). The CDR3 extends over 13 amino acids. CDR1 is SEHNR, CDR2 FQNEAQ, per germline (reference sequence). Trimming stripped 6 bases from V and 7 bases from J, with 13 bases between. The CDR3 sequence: CASSRGGGQPQHF. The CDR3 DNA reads TGTGCCAGCAGTAGGGGTGGCGGACAGCCCCAGCATTTT.

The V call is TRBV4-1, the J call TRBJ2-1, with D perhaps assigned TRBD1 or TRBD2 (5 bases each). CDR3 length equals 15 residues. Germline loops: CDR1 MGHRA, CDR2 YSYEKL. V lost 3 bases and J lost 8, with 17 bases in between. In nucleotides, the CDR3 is TGCGCCAGCAGCCAGCGACCGCCGATGGGGGATGAGCAGTTCTTC. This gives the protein CASSQRPPMGDEQFF.

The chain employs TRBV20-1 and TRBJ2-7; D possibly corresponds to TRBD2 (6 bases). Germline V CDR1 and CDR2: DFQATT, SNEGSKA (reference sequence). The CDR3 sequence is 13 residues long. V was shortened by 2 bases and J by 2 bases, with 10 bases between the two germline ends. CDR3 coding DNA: TGCAGTGCTAGACGGCGGGATGCCTACGAGCAGTACTTC. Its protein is CSARRRDAYEQYF.

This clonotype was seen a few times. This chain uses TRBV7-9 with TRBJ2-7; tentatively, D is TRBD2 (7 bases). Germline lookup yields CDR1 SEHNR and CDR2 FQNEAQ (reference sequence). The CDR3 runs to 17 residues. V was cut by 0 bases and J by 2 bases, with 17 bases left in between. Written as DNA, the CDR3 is TGTGCCAGCAGCTTAGCGCGCGGGGGCGCCGCTACCTACGAGCAGTACTTC. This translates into CASSLARGGAATYEQYF.

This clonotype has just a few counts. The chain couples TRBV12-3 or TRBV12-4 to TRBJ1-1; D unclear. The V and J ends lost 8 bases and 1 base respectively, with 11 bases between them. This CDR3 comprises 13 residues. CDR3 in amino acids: CASRGEGNTEAFF. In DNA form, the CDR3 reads TGTGCCAGCCGTGGGGAGGGGAACACTGAAGCTTTCTTT.

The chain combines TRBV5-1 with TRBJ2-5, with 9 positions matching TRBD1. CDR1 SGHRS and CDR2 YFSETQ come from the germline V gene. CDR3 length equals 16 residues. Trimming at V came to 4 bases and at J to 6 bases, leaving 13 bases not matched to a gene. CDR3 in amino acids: CASSEGPGQGLKTQYF. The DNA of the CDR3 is TGCGCCAGCAGCGAAGGTCCGGGACAGGGACTGAAGACCCAGTACTTC.

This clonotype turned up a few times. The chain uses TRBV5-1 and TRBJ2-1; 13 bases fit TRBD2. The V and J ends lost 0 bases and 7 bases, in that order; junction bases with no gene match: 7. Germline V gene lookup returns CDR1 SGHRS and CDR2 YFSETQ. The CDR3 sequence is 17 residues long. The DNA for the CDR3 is TGCGCCAGCAGCTTGGGAGGGACTAGCGGGGCCATTAATGAGCAGTTCTTC. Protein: CASSLGGTSGAINEQFF.

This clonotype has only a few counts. The CDR3 region has the DNA TGCAGCGTCCATACAGGATACAATGAGCAGTTCTTC. Its translation is CSVHTGYNEQFF. The chain uses TRBV29-1 and TRBJ2-1, with D maybe TRBD1 (5 bases). CDR3 length: 12 amino acids. The V gene's germline CDR1 is SQVTM and CDR2 ANQGSEA. The V gene lost 6 bases and the J gene lost 4 bases, with 10 bases spanning the gap.